These 30 T cell receptor beta chains were sequenced from one sample in a study of blood T cell repertoires in COVID-19. Only in-frame clones appear in the TCRdb table, and some are missing; sequencing was by immunoSEQ multiplex PCR. The sample includes hundreds of thousands of clones, almost 85% of them seen just once. Sequenced input: peripheral blood. The receptors were gathered from a human donor in a cohort sampled during active COVID-19.

The rearrangement links TRBV21-1 to TRBJ1-3. TRBV21-1 has pseudogene status. This CDR3 is built from 16 residues. The CDR3 sequence: CASSKSRGSSGNTIYF. The CDR3 coding sequence is TGTGCCAGCAGCAAATCTCGGGGGAGCTCTGGAAACACCATATATTTT.

The chain links TRBV7-2 to TRBJ2-1; TRBD2 aligns across 13 bases. Germline CDR1 SGHTA, CDR2 FQGNSA. The CDR3 sequence is 17 residues long. V trimming: 1 base; J trimming: 7 bases; junction bases outside the gene matches: 7. CDR3 loop: CASSLVGLAGPGNEQFF. For the CDR3, the DNA is TGTGCCAGCAGCTTAGTGGGACTAGCGGGGCCGGGTAATGAGCAGTTCTTC.

This clone came up once. This chain connects TRBV5-8 to TRBJ2-2, with D possibly being TRBD2 (5 bases). CDR1 and CDR2 from the germline V gene are SGHTS and YDEGEE. V gave up 0 bases and J gave up 0 bases, with 9 bases separating them. The CDR3 consists of 16 residues. The CDR3 DNA reads as TGTGCCAGCAGCTTGGGAACTAGATCGAACACCGGGGAGCTGTTTTTT. Protein: CASSLGTRSNTGELFF.

The rearrangement links TRBV29-1 to TRBJ1-1, with D perhaps TRBD1 (5 bases). The CDR3 extends over 12 amino acids. Per the germline V gene, CDR1 is SQVTM and CDR2 is ANQGSEA. V gave up 4 bases and J gave up 5 bases, with 11 bases separating them. The CDR3 DNA reads as TGCAGCGTTGTGGCAGGGTCAACTGAAGCTTTCTTT. Encoded protein: CSVVAGSTEAFF.

V gene TRBV7-2 combines with J gene TRBJ2-1; D might be TRBD2 (5 bases). Trimming pared 0 bases from V and 8 bases from J, leaving 14 bases between. In germline, CDR1 is SGHTA, CDR2 FQGNSA. This CDR3 contains 15 residues. The CDR3 region has the DNA TGTGCCAGCAGCTTAGCCCCCCTAGCTTCGGATGAGCAGTTCTTC. Translation gives CASSLAPLASDEQFF.

The chain links TRBV28 to TRBJ2-7, with D possibly matching TRBD2 (6 bases). Germline CDR1 MDHEN, CDR2 SYDVKM. V lost 4 bases to trimming and J lost 0 bases, with 10 bases between them. The CDR3 covers 14 residues. The CDR3, as DNA: TGTGCCAGCAGTTGGGGGGAAGGCTCCTACGAGCAGTACTTC. Translation: CASSWGEGSYEQYF.

The sample holds a few counts of this clone. The chain combines TRBV25-1 with TRBJ1-5; D might be TRBD1 (6 bases). In germline, CDR1 is MGHDK, CDR2 SYGVNS. CDR3 length: 17 residues. V lost 1 base and J 0 bases, leaving 13 bases between the germline ends. CDR3 DNA: TGTGCCAGCAGTGAATCAGGGGCCAAACCTAGCAATCAGCCCCAGCATTTT. As protein: CASSESGAKPSNQPQHF. The whole variable domain, filled in from reference TRBV25-1 and TRBJ1-5, reads EADIYQTPRYLVIGTGKKITLECSQTMGHDKMYWYQQDPGMELHLIHYSYGVNSTEKGDLSSESTVSRIRTEHFPLTLESARPSHTSQYLCASSESGAKPSNQPQHFGDGTRLSIL.

Regarding this clone: One base away lies a much larger clone, so this may be a sequencing read error. V usage is TRBV5-1 and J usage is TRBJ1-1; no reliable D call. In germline, CDR1 is SGHRS, CDR2 YFSETQ. The CDR3 sequence is 15 residues long. Trimming stripped 6 bases from V and 3 bases from J, with 18 bases between. CDR3 nucleotides: TGCGCCAGCAAGCCAAATCGGGAGGAGTACACTGAAGCTTTCTTT. Translated, it gives CASKPNREEYTEAFF.

As concerns this clone: This may be a read error: a much more frequent sequence differs by one nucleotide. The rearrangement joins TRBV9 to TRBJ1-1, with D hard to call. The CDR3 has 13 amino acids. V lost 1 base and J lost 1, with 5 bases in between. The germline V gene has CDR1 SGDLS and CDR2 YYNGEE. The CDR3 here is CASSVTANTEAFF. DNA of the CDR3: TGTGCCAGCAGCGTAACAGCGAACACTGAAGCTTTCTTT. The variable domain in full, completed from reference TRBV9 and TRBJ1-1, reads DSGVTQTPKHLITATGQRVTLRCSPRSGDLSVYWYQQSLDQGLQFLIQYYNGEERAKGNILERFSAQQFPDLHSELNLSSLELGDSALYFCASSVTANTEAFFGQGTRLTVV.

The chain recombines TRBV3-1 (or the pseudogene TRBV3-2) with TRBJ2-7, with TRBD1 matching 12 bases. The trim removed 2 bases at V and 5 bases at J, leaving 10 bases unmatched. Germline V gene data show CDR1 as LGHDT and CDR2 as YNNKEL (reference sequence). The CDR3 contains 17 residues. The CDR3 DNA sequence: TGTGCCAGCAGCCAACCCCACCGGGACAGGGGGCACCACGAGCAGTACTTC. This translates into CASSQPHRDRGHHEQYF.

The chain employs TRBV4-2 and TRBJ2-5; 11 positions agree with TRBD1. Germline values: CDR1 LGHNA, CDR2 YNFKEQ. The trim removed 4 bases at V and 5 bases at J, leaving 3 bases unmatched. CDR3 length: 14 residues. The DNA for the CDR3 is TGTGCCAGCAGCCGGACAGGGGGCCGGGAGACCCAGTACTTC. Its translation: CASSRTGGRETQYF.

The chain joins TRBV9 to TRBJ1-2, with 8 nucleotides matching TRBD1. The CDR3 loop spans 15 amino acids. Trimming took 3 bases from V and 3 from J; bases not matched to a gene: 7. Germline loops: CDR1 SGDLS, CDR2 YYNGEE. The CDR3 coding sequence is TGTGCCAGCAGCGCACGGACAGGGACGGACTATGGCTACACCTTC. This codes for CASSARTGTDYGYTF. Based on the CDR3 plus reference TRBV9 and TRBJ1-2, the full variable domain is DSGVTQTPKHLITATGQRVTLRCSPRSGDLSVYWYQQSLDQGLQFLIQYYNGEERAKGNILERFSAQQFPDLHSELNLSSLELGDSALYFCASSARTGTDYGYTFGSGTRLTVV.

This clone has a handful of counts. This CDR3 is CASSAAGAPDGYTF. The CDR3 coding sequence is TGTGCCAGCAGCGCCGCGGGGGCCCCCGATGGCTACACCTTC. The gene calls are TRBV7-9 and TRBJ1-2, with TRBD1 as a possible D gene (6 bases). The CDR3 spans 14 residues. Per germline, CDR1 SEHNR and CDR2 FQNEAQ (reference sequence). Trimming took off 5 bases at V and 6 bases at J, with 16 bases between the two ends.

J is TRBJ1-5 and V is TRBV18; unclear D gene. Trimming took 2 bases from V and 4 from J, leaving 15 bases between them. CDR3 size: 16 residues. The V gene's germline CDR1 is KGHSH and CDR2 LQKENI. The CDR3 sequence is CASSPFDNRVNQPQHF. CDR3 bases: TGTGCCAGCTCACCATTTGACAACAGAGTAAATCAGCCCCAGCATTTT.

The rearrangement joins TRBV4-1 to TRBJ1-6; D uncertain. CDR1 and CDR2 (germline): MGHRA, YSYEKL. The ends were cut back, 1 base at V and 6 bases at J, with 4 bases in the middle. CDR3 length: 13 residues. The CDR3 protein is CASSQASNSPLHF. In DNA form, the CDR3 reads TGCGCCAGCAGCCAAGCTTCTAATTCACCCCTCCACTTT.

V is TRBV24-1 and J is TRBJ2-7; 7 nucleotides agree with TRBD2. With V trimmed by 4 bases and J by 1 base, 3 bases remained unmatched. Germline V gene data show CDR1 as KGHDR and CDR2 as SFDVKD. The CDR3 spans 14 residues. For the CDR3, the DNA is TGTGCCACCAGTGAGCAGGGAGGGTCCTACGAGCAGTACTTC. Protein product: CATSEQGGSYEQYF.

The J gene is TRBJ1-1, the V gene TRBV27; 8 nucleotides match TRBD1. With V trimmed by 3 bases and J by 3 bases, 15 bases remained unmatched. The length of the CDR3 is 18 residues. The V gene's germline CDR1 is MNHEY and CDR2 SMNVEV (reference sequence). The chain's CDR3 is CASSLSAPRGLQYTEAFF. CDR3 nucleotides: TGTGCCAGCAGTTTGTCCGCTCCCAGGGGGCTACAGTACACTGAAGCTTTCTTT.

This rearrangement joins TRBV3-1 (or the pseudogene TRBV3-2) to TRBJ2-6; D is possibly TRBD1 (5 bases). V lost 1 base, J lost 0 bases, and 10 bases lay in between. Per the germline V gene, CDR1 is LGHDT and CDR2 is YNNKEL (reference sequence). CDR3 length equals 17 residues. The CDR3 spells CASSQGGAHSGANVLTF. The CDR3, as DNA: TGTGCCAGCAGCCAAGGGGGCGCACACTCTGGGGCCAACGTCCTGACTTTC.

The chain carries TRBV19 and TRBJ2-7; D gene uncertain. Deletions cut 5 bases from V and 4 bases from J, with 9 bases between. CDR3 length: 12 amino acids. Germline V CDR1 and CDR2: LNHDA, SQIVND (reference sequence). Written as DNA, the CDR3 is TGTGCCAGTAGTGATCAGGTATACGAGCAGTACTTC. The encoded protein is CASSDQVYEQYF.

A single count supports this clone. The rearrangement links TRBV3-1 (or the pseudogene TRBV3-2) to TRBJ2-7, with 12 bases aligning to TRBD2. V lost 6 bases, J lost 0 bases, and 6 bases stayed unmatched. Germline assignment: CDR1 LGHDT and CDR2 YNNKEL (reference sequence). CDR3 length equals 16 residues. As DNA, the CDR3 is TGTGCCAGCAGGTTCGGACTAGCGGGAACCTCCTACGAGCAGTACTTC. As protein: CASRFGLAGTSYEQYF.

This chain connects TRBV6-2 or TRBV6-3 to TRBJ1-4, with 7 bases lining up with TRBD1. The germline V gene encodes CDR1 MNHEY and CDR2 SVGEGT. This CDR3 is built from 18 residues. Losses at the gene ends were 2 bases for V and 5 bases for J; bases not matched to a gene: 14. CDR3 sequence: CASSYLPGQIPRNEKLFF. Written as DNA, the CDR3 is TGTGCCAGCAGTTACCTCCCGGGACAGATCCCGAGAAATGAAAAACTGTTTTTT.

The chain carries TRBV5-1 and TRBJ1-5; 8 bases fit TRBD1. Unmatched junction bases numbered 6, after V lost 4 bases and J lost 6 bases. The CDR3 spans 14 residues. Germline CDR1 and CDR2: SGHRS and YFSETQ. This CDR3 reads CASSPTGEFQPQHF. The DNA of the CDR3 is TGCGCCAGCAGCCCGACAGGGGAGTTTCAGCCCCAGCATTTT.

V gene TRBV4-1 combines with J gene TRBJ1-2, with D unresolved. The CDR3 is made up of 17 amino acids. V shed 1 base and J shed 3 bases, with 18 bases lying between them. CDR1 and CDR2 from the germline V gene are MGHRA and YSYEKL. The CDR3 coding sequence is TGCGCCAGCAGCCAAGTAATCGCCAGCGCTTTATACTATGGCTACACCTTC. Translation: CASSQVIASALYYGYTF.

This chain uses TRBV7-9 with TRBJ1-5; D unclear. V was clipped by 3 bases and J by 3 bases, with 6 bases between them. The germline V gene encodes CDR1 SEHNR and CDR2 FQNEAQ (reference sequence). This CDR3 region has 13 residues. CDR3 amino acids: CASSLATNQPQHF. The CDR3 DNA is TGTGCCAGCAGCTTGGCCACCAATCAGCCCCAGCATTTT.

The chain uses TRBV2 and TRBJ2-7; maybe TRBD1 (7 bases). The CDR3 runs to 16 residues. V was pared by 4 bases and J by 2 bases, with 18 bases between. Germline values: CDR1 SNHLY, CDR2 FYNNEI. The CDR3 nucleotides are TGTGCCAGCAGTGGGGGGGACAGCTCGGGAACCTACGAGCAGTACTTC. Its protein is CASSGGDSSGTYEQYF.

This rearrangement joins TRBV6-5 to TRBJ1-3, with a possible D match to TRBD1 (6 bases). Germline CDR1 is MNHEY and CDR2 is SVGAGI. Trimming removed 6 bases at V and 2 bases at J, with 8 bases between. There are 13 residues in the CDR3. CDR3 sequence: CASRDSTGNTIYF. Written as DNA, the CDR3 is TGTGCCAGCAGGGACAGCACTGGAAACACCATATATTTT.

This clone was picked up one time. This chain uses TRBV29-1 with TRBJ2-5; 7 nucleotides agree with TRBD1. The CDR3 loop spans 13 amino acids. Trimming removed 5 bases from V and 4 bases from J; junction bases left unmatched: 7. Germline CDR1 is SQVTM and CDR2 is ANQGSEA. The CDR3 is CSVRGQRAETQYF. The CDR3 DNA reads TGCAGCGTTCGGGGACAGAGGGCAGAGACCCAGTACTTC. Filled out from reference TRBV29-1 and TRBJ2-5, the complete variable domain reads SAVISQKPSRDICQRGTSLTIQCQVDSQVTMMFWYRQQPGQSLTLIATANQGSEATYESGFVIDKFPISRPNLTFSTLTVSNMSPEDSSIYLCSVRGQRAETQYFGPGTRLLVL.

The chain has TRBV19 and TRBJ1-6; 9 bases agree with TRBD1. The V gene's germline CDR1 is LNHDA and CDR2 SQIVND (reference sequence). This CDR3 contains 14 residues. With V trimmed by 6 bases and J by 8 bases, 5 bases remained unmatched. CDR3 in amino acids: CASRQGAFHSPLHF. The CDR3 region has the DNA TGTGCCAGTAGACAGGGGGCATTTCATTCACCCCTCCACTTT.

This clone was counted between two and nine times. This sequence joins TRBV13 and TRBJ1-1; D is undetermined. The CDR3 loop spans 11 amino acids. Trimming removed 2 bases from V and 6 bases from J, with 4 bases in between. Germline-derived CDR1 and CDR2 are PRHDT and FYEKMQ (reference sequence). The CDR3 loop reads CASSLFSEAFF. CDR3 DNA sequence: TGTGCCAGCAGCTTATTCTCTGAAGCTTTCTTT.

The sample holds one count of this clone. The chain carries TRBV18 and TRBJ1-2, with D unclear. The germline V gene encodes CDR1 KGHSH and CDR2 LQKENI. The V end was cut by 2 bases, the J end by 0 bases, with 13 bases between. The CDR3 totals 16 residues. The CDR3 protein is CASSPGWQLPNYGYTF. DNA of the CDR3: TGTGCCAGCTCACCAGGTTGGCAGTTGCCTAACTATGGCTACACCTTC.